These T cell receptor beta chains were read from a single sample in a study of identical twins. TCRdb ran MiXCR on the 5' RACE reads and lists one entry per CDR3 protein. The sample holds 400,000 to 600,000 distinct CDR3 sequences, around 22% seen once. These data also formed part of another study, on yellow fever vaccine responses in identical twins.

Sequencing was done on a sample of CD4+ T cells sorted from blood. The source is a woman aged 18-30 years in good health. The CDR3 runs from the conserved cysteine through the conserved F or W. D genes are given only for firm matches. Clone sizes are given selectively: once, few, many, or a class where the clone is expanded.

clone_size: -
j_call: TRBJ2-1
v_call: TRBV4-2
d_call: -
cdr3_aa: CAISPGLGQGISSYNEQFF
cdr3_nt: TGTGCCATCAGCCCCGGACTGGGCCAGGGCATTAGCTCCTACAATGAGCAGTTCTTC

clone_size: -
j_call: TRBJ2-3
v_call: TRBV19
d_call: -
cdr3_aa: CASSIDLEAGQGDTQYF
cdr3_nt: TGTGCCAGTAGTATAGATCTGGAGGCAGGGCAGGGAGATACGCAGTATTTT

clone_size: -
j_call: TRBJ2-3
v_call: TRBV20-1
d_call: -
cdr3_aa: CSARDLALRTDTQYF
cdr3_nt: TGCAGTGCTAGAGATCTAGCGCTTCGCACAGATACGCAGTATTTT

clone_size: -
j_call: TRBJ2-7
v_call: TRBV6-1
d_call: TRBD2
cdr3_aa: CASRGGTSGSYEQYF
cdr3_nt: TGTGCCAGCAGGGGGGGGACTAGCGGGAGTTACGAGCAGTACTTC

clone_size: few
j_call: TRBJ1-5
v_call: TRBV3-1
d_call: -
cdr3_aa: CASSITVSNQPQHF
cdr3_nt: TGTGCCAGCAGCATTACAGTAAGCAATCAGCCCCAGCATTTT

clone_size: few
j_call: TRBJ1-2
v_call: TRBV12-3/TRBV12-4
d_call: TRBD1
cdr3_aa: CASSAQGGANYGYTF
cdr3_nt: TGTGCCAGCAGTGCCCAGGGGGGAGCTAACTATGGCTACACCTTC

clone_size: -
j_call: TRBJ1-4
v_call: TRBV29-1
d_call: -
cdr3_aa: CSAWGPINEKLFF
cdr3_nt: TGCAGCGCCTGGGGTCCGATCAATGAAAAACTGTTTTTT

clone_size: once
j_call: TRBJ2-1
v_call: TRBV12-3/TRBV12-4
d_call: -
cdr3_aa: CASKLVGARDNEQFF
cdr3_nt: TGTGCCAGCAAATTAGTGGGGGCCAGGGATAATGAGCAGTTCTTC

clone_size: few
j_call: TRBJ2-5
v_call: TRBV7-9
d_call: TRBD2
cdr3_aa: CASSLWLAGQETQYF
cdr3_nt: TGTGCCAGCAGCTTATGGCTAGCGGGACAAGAGACCCAGTACTTC

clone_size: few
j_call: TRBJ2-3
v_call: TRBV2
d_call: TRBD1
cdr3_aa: CASNPGQNTDTQYF
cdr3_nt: TGTGCCAGCAATCCGGGACAGAACACAGATACGCAGTATTTT

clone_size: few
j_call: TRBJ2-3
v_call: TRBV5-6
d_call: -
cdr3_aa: CASSLAAGATDTQYF
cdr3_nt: TGTGCCAGCAGCTTGGCCGCAGGGGCCACAGATACGCAGTATTTT

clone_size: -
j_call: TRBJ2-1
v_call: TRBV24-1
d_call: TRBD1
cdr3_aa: CATSDSPGQGRYNEQFF
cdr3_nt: TGTGCCACCAGTGATAGCCCGGGACAGGGGCGATACAATGAGCAGTTCTTC

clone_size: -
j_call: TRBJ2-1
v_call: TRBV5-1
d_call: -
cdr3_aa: CASSLPGSGPYNEQFF
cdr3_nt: TGCGCCAGCAGCTTGCCAGGGTCGGGCCCCTACAATGAGCAGTTCTTC

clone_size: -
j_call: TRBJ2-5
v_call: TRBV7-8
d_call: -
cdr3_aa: CASSFPLGRSDKETQYF
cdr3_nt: TGTGCCAGCAGCTTCCCCCTGGGCAGGTCCGATAAAGAGACCCAGTACTTC

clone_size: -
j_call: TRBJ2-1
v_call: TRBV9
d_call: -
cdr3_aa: CASQPSGPYNEQFF
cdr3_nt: TGTGCCAGCCAGCCGTCGGGGCCATACAATGAGCAGTTCTTC

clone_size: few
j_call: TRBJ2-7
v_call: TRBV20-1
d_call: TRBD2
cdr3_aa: CSATKPGLNSYEQYF
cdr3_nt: TGCAGTGCAACAAAACCGGGACTAAACTCCTACGAGCAGTACTTC

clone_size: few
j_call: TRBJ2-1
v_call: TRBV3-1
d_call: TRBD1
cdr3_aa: CASSPPGQWGEQFF
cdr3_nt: TGTGCCAGCAGCCCTCCGGGACAGTGGGGCGAGCAGTTCTTC

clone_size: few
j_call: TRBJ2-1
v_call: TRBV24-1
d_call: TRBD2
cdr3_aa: CATSKTSRNFNEQFF
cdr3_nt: TGTGCCACCAGTAAGACTAGCCGCAACTTCAATGAGCAGTTCTTC

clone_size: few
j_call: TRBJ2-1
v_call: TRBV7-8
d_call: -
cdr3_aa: CASSLNGLSLPNEQFF
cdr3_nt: TGTGCCAGCAGTCTAAACGGACTATCCCTGCCCAATGAGCAGTTCTTC

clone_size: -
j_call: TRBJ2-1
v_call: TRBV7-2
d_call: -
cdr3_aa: CASSLVASYNEQFF
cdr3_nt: TGCGCCAGCAGCTTGGTAGCTTCCTACAATGAGCAGTTCTTC

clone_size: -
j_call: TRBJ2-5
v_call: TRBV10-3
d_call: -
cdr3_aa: CAISEGLFETQYF
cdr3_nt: TGTGCCATCAGTGAGGGGTTATTTGAGACCCAGTACTTC

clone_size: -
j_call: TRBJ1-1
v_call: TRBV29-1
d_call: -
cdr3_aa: CSADGQFGTEAFF
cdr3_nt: TGCAGCGCCGACGGGCAGTTTGGCACTGAAGCTTTCTTT

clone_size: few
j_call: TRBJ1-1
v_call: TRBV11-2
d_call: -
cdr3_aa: CASSLTGQTEAFF
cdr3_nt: TGTGCCAGCAGCTTGACAGGCCAGACTGAAGCTTTCTTT

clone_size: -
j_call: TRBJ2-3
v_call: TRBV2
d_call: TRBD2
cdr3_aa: CASSALAGVPDTQYF
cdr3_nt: TGTGCCAGCAGCGCTCTAGCGGGAGTACCAGATACGCAGTATTTT

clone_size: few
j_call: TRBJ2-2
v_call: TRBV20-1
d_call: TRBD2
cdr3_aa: CSGGGGATGELFF
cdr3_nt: TGCAGTGGGGGCGGGGGAGCCACCGGGGAGCTGTTTTTT

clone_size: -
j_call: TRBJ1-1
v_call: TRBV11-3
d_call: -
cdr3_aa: CASSPITEAFF
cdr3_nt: TGTGCCAGCAGCCCCATAACTGAAGCTTTCTTT

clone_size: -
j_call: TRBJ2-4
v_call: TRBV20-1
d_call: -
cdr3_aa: CSALKGKGAKNIQYF
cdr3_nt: TGCAGTGCTCTTAAGGGGAAGGGGGCCAAAAACATTCAGTACTTC

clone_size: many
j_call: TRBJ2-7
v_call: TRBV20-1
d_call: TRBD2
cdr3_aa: CSASGPGLAMRQYF
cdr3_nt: TGCAGTGCTAGCGGCCCGGGACTAGCAATGAGGCAGTACTTC

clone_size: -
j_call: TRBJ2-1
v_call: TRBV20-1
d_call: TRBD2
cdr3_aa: CSASEAGGGRNEQFF
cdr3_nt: TGCAGTGCTAGTGAAGCGGGAGGGGGGCGAAATGAGCAGTTCTTC

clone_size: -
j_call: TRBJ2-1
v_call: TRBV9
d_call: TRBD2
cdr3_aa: CASSVVASGYYNEQFF
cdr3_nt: TGTGCCAGCAGCGTAGTGGCTAGCGGCTACTACAATGAGCAGTTCTTC

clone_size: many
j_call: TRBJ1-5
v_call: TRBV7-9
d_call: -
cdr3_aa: CASSSTNQPQHF
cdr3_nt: TGTGCCAGCAGCTCCACCAATCAGCCCCAGCATTTT

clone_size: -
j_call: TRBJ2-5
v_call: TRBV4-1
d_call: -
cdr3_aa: CASSQEGSLGKGEQETQYF
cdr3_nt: TGCGCCAGCAGCCAAGAGGGTTCTTTAGGGAAGGGGGAGCAAGAGACCCAGTACTTC

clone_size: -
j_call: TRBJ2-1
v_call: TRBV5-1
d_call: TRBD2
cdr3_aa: CASSLAIAGGGRNEQFF
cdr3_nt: TGCGCCAGCAGCTTGGCCATAGCGGGAGGGGGGAGGAATGAGCAGTTCTTC

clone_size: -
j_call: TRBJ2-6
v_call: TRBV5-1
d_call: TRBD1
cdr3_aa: CASSLGPGGSGANVLTF
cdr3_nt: TGCGCCAGCAGCTTGGGGCCAGGGGGTAGTGGGGCCAACGTCCTGACTTTC

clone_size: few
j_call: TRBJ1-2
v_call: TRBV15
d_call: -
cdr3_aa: CATSRGDDYGYTF
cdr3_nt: TGTGCCACCAGCAGAGGGGATGACTATGGCTACACCTTC

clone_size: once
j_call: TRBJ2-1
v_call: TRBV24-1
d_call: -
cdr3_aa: CATSDFDGSNEQFF
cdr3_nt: TGTGCCACCAGTGATTTTGACGGTTCCAATGAGCAGTTCTTC

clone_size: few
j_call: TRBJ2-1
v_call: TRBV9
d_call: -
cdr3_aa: CASSVNPTTGNEQFF
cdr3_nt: TGTGCCAGCAGCGTAAATCCCACTACTGGGAATGAGCAGTTCTTC

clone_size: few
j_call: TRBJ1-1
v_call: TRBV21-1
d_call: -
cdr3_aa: CASSPRTLNTEAFF
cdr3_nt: TGTGCCAGCAGCCCCAGGACTTTGAACACTGAAGCTTTCTTT

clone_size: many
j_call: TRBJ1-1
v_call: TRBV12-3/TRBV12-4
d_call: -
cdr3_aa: CASSRLAEAFF
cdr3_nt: TGTGCCAGCAGTAGACTCGCTGAAGCTTTCTTT

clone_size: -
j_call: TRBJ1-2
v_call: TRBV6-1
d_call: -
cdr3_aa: CASSEGSVYGYTF
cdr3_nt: TGTGCCAGCAGTGAAGGATCAGTCTATGGCTACACCTTC

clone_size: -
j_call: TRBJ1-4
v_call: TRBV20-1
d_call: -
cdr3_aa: CSATPSGAAHNEKLFF
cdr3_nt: TGCAGTGCTACGCCCTCGGGGGCGGCTCATAATGAAAAACTGTTTTTT